The rows below give T cell receptor beta chains drawn from one sample of a study of radiation and T cells in renal cell carcinoma. Only in-frame clones appear in the TCRdb table, and some are missing; sequencing was by immunoSEQ multiplex PCR. This table holds tens of thousands of clones, 75% to 85% found once. The sequences come from blood, collected from a patient whose treatment included radiotherapy and nephrectomy. These receptors all stem from a woman in her 70s with renal cell carcinoma. The conserved cysteine and the conserved F or W are not part of the CDR3 here. Some rows mark clone size as missing; the rest say once, few, many or name a class of expanded clone.

. TRBJ1-4 16 TRBV7-9 ASSLDLTLGGPNEKLF
. TRBJ1-5 11 TRBV7-2 ATSRWSNQPQH
. TRBJ2-5 15 TRBV9 APGQGTSGRAAETQY
. TRBJ2-7 11 TRBV4-1 ASSRTLGDEQY
few TRBJ2-7 13 TRBV4-3 ASSQGVSGGYEQY
few TRBJ2-1 11 TRBV7-9 ASSSGFYNEQF
. TRBJ2-6 13 TRBV5-1 ASTAGSSGANVLT
. TRBJ2-3 12 TRBV4-2 ASSQGERTDTQY
. TRBJ2-7 15 TRBV4-2 ASSQEGGSGSLYEQY
. TRBJ2-1 11 TRBV7-8 ASSSTPPTAQF
. TRBJ2-2 12 TRBV7-3 ASSSGPLTGELF
. TRBJ2-7 12 TRBV2 ASSENRLSYEQY
. TRBJ1-3 13 TRBV19 ASSISPGSGNTIY
. TRBJ1-6 13 TRBV7-2 ASSKDRTNNSPLH
. TRBJ2-5 12 TRBV7-7 ASSLAGSQETQY
. TRBJ1-1 12 TRBV5-4 ASSLQGLSTEAF
. TRBJ2-5 10 TRBV2 ASGSLRETQY
. TRBJ2-7 12 TRBV11-2 ASSFGLAGARQY
. TRBJ1-6 13 TRBV9 ASSVQGGQNSPLH
. TRBJ1-3 11 TRBV11-3 ASSRDRGNTIY
few TRBJ1-5 11 TRBV19 ASSRGAAQPQH
. TRBJ2-2 14 TRBV18 ASSSSTGVETGELF
. TRBJ1-2 14 TRBV6-1 ASSERGQPPNYGYT
. TRBJ2-7 13 TRBV5-4 ASSSGGLAGGEQY